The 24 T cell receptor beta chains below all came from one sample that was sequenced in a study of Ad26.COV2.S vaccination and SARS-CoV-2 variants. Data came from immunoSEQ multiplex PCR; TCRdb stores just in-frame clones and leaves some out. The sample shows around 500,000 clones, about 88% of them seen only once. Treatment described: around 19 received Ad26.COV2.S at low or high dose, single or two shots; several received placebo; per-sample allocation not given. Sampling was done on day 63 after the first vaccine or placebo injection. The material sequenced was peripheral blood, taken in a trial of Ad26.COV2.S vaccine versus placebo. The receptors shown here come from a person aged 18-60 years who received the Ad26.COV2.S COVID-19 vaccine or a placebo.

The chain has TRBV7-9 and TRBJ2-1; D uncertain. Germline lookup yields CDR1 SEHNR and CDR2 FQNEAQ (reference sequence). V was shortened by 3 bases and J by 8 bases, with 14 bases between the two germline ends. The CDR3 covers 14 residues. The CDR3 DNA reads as TGTGCCAGCAGCTTTGGCTCCGCGCTAGATGAGCAGTTCTTC. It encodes CASSFGSALDEQFF.

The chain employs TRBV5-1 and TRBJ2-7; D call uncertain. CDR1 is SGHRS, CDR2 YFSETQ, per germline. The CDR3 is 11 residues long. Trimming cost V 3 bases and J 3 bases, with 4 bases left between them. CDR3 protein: CASSSVYEQYF. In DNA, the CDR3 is TGCGCCAGCAGCTCAGTCTACGAGCAGTACTTC. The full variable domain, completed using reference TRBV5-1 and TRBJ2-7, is KAGVTQTPRYLIKTRGQQVTLSCSPISGHRSVSWYQQTPGQGLQFLFEYFSETQRNKGNFPGRFSGRQFSNSRSEMNVSTLELGDSALYLCASSSVYEQYFGPGTRLTVT.

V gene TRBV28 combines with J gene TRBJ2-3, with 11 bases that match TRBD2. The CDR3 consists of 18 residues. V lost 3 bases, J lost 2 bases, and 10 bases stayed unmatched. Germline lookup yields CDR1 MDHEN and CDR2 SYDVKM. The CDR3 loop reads CASSLFVGLADHTDTQYF. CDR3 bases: TGTGCCAGCAGTTTGTTTGTGGGACTAGCGGACCACACAGATACGCAGTATTTT.

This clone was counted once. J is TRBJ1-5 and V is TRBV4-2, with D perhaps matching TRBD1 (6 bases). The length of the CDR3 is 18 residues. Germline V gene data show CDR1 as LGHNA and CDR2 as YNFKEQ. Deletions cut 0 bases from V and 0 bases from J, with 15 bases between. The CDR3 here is CASSQEPPGQFSNQPQHF. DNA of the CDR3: TGTGCCAGCAGCCAAGAACCCCCAGGACAGTTTAGCAATCAGCCCCAGCATTTT.

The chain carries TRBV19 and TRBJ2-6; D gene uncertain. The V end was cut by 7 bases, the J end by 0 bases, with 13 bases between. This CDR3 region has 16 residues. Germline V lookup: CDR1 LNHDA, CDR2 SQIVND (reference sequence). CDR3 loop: CASKWWFSSGANVLTF. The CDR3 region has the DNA TGTGCCAGTAAATGGTGGTTCTCCTCTGGGGCCAACGTCCTGACTTTC.

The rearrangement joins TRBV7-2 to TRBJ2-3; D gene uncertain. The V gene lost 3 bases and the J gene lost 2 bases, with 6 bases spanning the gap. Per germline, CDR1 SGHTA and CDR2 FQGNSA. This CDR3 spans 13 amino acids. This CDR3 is CASSFGFTDTQYF. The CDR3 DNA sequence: TGTGCCAGCAGCTTCGGTTTCACAGATACGCAGTATTTT.

CDR3 amino acids: CASSLLAGGDYEQYF. The CDR3 DNA is TGCGCCAGCAGCCTCCTAGCGGGAGGAGACTACGAGCAGTACTTC. The chain recombines TRBV4-1 with TRBJ2-7, with 11 nucleotides matching TRBD2. Per germline, CDR1 MGHRA and CDR2 YSYEKL. This CDR3 is 15 amino acids long. Trimming removed 4 bases from V and 3 bases from J; junction bases left unmatched: 5.

The DNA for the CDR3 is TGTGCCAGCAGCTTAGGGGGGGACAATGAGCAGTTCTTC. Residues: CASSLGGDNEQFF. This sequence joins TRBV13 and TRBJ2-1, with D perhaps given as TRBD1 or TRBD2 (5 bases each). The germline CDR1 and CDR2 sequences are PRHDT and FYEKMQ (reference sequence). V was shortened by 0 bases and J by 5 bases, with 5 bases between the two germline ends. The CDR3 sequence is 13 residues long.

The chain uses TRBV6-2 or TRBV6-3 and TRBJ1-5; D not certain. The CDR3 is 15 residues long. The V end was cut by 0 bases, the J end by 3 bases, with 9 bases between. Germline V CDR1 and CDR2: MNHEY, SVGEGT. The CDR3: CASSYSTGYNQPQHF. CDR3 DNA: TGTGCCAGCAGTTACTCGACGGGGTACAATCAGCCCCAGCATTTT.

The CDR3: CASSLAGRTYEQYF. CDR3 DNA: TGTGCCAGCAGCCTAGCGGGTCGAACCTACGAGCAGTACTTC. V is TRBV6-5 and J is TRBJ2-7, with TRBD2 identical over 8 bases. After removal of 6 bases from V and 2 bases from J, the junction contained 6 bases not matched to a gene. Germline V CDR1 and CDR2: MNHEY, SVGAGI. The CDR3 spans 14 residues.

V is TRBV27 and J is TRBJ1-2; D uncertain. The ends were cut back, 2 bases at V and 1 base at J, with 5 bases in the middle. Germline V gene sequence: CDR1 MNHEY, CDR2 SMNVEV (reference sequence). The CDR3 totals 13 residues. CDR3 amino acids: CASSLGNNYGYTF. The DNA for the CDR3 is TGTGCCAGCAGTTTAGGGAATAACTATGGCTACACCTTC.

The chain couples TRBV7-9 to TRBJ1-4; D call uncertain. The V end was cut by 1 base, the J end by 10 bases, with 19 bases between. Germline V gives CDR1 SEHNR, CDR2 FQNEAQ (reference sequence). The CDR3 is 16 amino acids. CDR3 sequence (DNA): TGTGCCAGCAGCTTAGATTTGGCCGGATCTTTCGGAAAACTGTTTTTT. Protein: CASSLDLAGSFGKLFF.

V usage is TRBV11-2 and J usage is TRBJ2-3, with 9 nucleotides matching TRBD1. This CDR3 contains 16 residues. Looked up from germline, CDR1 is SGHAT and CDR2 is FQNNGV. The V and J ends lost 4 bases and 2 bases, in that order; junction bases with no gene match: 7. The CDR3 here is CASSYGQGIITDTQYF. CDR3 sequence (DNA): TGTGCCAGCAGCTACGGACAGGGGATTATCACAGATACGCAGTATTTT.

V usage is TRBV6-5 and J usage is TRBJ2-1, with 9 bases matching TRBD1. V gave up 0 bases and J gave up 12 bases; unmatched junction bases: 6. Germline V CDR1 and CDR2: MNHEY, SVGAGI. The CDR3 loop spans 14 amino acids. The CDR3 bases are TGTGCCAGCAGTTACTCAACGGGACAGGGTGGGCAGTTCTTC. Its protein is CASSYSTGQGGQFF.

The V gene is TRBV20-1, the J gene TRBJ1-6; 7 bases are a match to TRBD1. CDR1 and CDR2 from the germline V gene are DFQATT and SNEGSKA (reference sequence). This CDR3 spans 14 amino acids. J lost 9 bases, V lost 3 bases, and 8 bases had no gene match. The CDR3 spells CSASGTAIGSPLHF. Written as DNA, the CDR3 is TGCAGTGCTAGTGGGACAGCTATAGGTTCACCCCTCCACTTT.

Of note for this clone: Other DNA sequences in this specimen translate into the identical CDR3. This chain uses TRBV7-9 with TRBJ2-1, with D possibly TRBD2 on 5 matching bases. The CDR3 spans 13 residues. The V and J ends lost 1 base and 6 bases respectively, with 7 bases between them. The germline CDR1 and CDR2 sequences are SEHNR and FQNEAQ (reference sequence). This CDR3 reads CASSLGGLNEQFF. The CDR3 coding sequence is TGTGCCAGCAGCTTAGGAGGGCTCAATGAGCAGTTCTTC. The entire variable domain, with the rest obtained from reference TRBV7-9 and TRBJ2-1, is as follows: DTGVSQNPRHKITKRGQNVTFRCDPISEHNRLYWYRQTLGQGPEFLTYFQNEAQLEKSRLLSDRFSAERPKGSFSTLEIQRTEQGDSAMYLCASSLGGLNEQFFGPGTRLTVL.

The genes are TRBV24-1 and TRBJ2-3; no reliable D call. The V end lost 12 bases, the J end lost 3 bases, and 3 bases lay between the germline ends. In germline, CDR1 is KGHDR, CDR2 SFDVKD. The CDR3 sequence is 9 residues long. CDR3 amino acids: CAATDTQYF. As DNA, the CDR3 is TGTGCCGCAACAGATACGCAGTATTTT.

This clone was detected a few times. The CDR3 DNA follows: TGTGCCAGCTCACCAACGACAGGGGGTATGACCGGGGAGCTGTTTTTT. Amino acid sequence: CASSPTTGGMTGELFF. V gene TRBV18 combines with J gene TRBJ2-2; 9 bases line up with TRBD1. The CDR3 extends over 16 amino acids. V dropped 2 bases and J dropped 5; count of bases not matched to a gene: 6. Germline CDR1 KGHSH, CDR2 LQKENI.

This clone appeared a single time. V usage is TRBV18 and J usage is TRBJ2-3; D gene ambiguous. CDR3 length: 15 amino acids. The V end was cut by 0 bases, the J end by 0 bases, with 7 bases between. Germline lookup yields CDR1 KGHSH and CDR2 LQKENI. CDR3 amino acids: CASSPPPVSTDTQYF. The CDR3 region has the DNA TGTGCCAGCTCACCACCCCCCGTGAGCACAGATACGCAGTATTTT.

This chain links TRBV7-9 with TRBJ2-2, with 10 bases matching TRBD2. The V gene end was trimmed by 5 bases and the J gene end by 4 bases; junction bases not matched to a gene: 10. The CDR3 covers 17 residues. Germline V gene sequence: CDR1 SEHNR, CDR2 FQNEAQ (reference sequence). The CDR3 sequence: CASSPPTSGIGTGELFF. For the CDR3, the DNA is TGTGCCAGCAGCCCTCCAACTAGCGGGATCGGCACCGGGGAGCTGTTTTTT.

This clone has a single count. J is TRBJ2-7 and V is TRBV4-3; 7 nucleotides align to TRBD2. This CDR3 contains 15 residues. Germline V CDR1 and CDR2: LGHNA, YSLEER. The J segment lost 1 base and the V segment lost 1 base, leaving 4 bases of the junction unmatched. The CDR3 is CASSQAIGGSYEQYF. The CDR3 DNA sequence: TGCGCCAGCAGCCAAGCCATCGGGGGGTCCTACGAGCAGTACTTC.

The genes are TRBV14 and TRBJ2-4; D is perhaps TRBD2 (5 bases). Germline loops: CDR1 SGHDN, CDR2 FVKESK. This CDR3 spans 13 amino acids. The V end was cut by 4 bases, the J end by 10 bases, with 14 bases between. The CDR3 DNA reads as TGTGCCAGCAGCCCGCGACTAAGTGGGATTCAGTACTTC. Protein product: CASSPRLSGIQYF. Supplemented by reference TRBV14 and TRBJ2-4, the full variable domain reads EAGVTQFPSHSVIEKGQTVTLRCDPISGHDNLYWYRRVMGKEIKFLLHFVKESKQDESGMPNNRFLAERTGGTYSTLKVQPAELEDSGVYFCASSPRLSGIQYFGAGTRLSVL.

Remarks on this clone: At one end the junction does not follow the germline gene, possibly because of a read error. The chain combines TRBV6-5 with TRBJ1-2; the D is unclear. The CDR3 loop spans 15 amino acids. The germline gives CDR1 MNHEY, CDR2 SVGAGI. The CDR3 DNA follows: TGTGCCAGCAGTTACTCTGCACGCAGGTCAACAAAACCCGTCTTC. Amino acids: CASSYSARRSTKPVF.

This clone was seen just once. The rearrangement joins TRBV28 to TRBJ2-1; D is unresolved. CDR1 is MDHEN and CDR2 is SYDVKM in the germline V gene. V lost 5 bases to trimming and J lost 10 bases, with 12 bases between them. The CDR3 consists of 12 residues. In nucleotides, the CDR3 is TGTGCCAGCAGTATCGAAGGCTTCGAGCAGTTCTTC. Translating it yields CASSIEGFEQFF.